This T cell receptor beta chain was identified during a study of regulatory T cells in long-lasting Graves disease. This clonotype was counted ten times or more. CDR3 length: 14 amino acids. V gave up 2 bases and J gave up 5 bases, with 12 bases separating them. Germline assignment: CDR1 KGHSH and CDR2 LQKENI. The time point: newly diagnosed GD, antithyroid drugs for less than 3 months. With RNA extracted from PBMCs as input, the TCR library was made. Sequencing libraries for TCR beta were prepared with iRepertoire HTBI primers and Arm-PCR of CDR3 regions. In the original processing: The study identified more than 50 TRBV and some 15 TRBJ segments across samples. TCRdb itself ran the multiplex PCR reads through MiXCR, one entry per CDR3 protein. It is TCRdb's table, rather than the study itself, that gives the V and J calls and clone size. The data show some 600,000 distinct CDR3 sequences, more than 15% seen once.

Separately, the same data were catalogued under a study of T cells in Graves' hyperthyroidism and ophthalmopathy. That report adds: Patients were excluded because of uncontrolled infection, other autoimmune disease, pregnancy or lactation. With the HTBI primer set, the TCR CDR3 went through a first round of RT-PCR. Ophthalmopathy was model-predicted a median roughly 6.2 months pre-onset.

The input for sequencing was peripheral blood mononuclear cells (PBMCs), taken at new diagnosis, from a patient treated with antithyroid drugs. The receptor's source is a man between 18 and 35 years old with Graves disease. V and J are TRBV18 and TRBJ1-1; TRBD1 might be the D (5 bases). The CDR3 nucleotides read TGTGCCAGCTCACCAGTCCCGCAGGGAACTGAAGCTTTCTTT. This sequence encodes CASSPVPQGTEAFF.